These 3 T cell receptor beta chains were all obtained from the same sample, sequenced in a study of T-cell memory formation after mild COVID-19. In TCRdb, the 5' RACE reads were re-called with MiXCR into one record per CDR3 protein. The repertoire holds about half a million distinct CDR3 sequences, with around a sixth as singletons. Sequences were obtained from PBMCs or a T cell subset sorted from them (not recorded which). Receptors were obtained from an adult woman who had mild COVID-19 (a few samples of this study predate the infection). Cell type and time point are not known.

This clonotype has a handful of counts. The rearrangement joins TRBV6-2 or TRBV6-3 to TRBJ2-1; 8 bases fit TRBD1. The CDR3 totals 17 residues. Per the germline V gene, CDR1 is MNHEY and CDR2 is SVGEGT. The trim removed 6 bases at V and 1 base at J, leaving 11 bases unmatched. Here the CDR3 reads CASSYHETGVSYNEQFF. The CDR3 nucleotides are TGTGCCAGCAGCTACCATGAGACAGGGGTTTCCTACAATGAGCAGTTCTTC.

This chain uses TRBV12-3 or TRBV12-4 with TRBJ2-7, with 8 bases matching TRBD1. The CDR3 has 17 amino acids. The trim removed 6 bases at V and 3 bases at J, leaving 16 bases unmatched. The CDR3 reads CASSLRLPGQANYEQYF. In DNA form, the CDR3 reads TGTGCCAGCAGCCTTAGGTTGCCGGGACAGGCGAACTACGAGCAGTACTTC.

The CDR3 sequence is CASSYEAGRYEQYF. In DNA, the CDR3 is TGTGCCAGCAGTTACGAAGCAGGACGCTACGAGCAGTACTTC. The rearrangement uses TRBV6-5 and TRBJ2-7; D is unclear. The CDR3 has 14 residues. Trimming took 2 bases from V and 3 from J, leaving 11 bases between them. The germline CDR1 and CDR2 sequences are MNHEY and SVGAGI.